This T cell receptor (beta chain) was captured by sequencing in a study of STAT3 mutations in large granular lymphocyte leukemia (dated by TCRdb to between 2017 and 2020). Some background on the complete study: In roughly half of the longitudinally sequenced T-LGLL patients, canonical activating STAT3 mutations were detected. More than half of T-LGLL patients received one or more immunosuppressive therapy regimens, with hematologic response in 40% to 50% of those treated. On average, sequencing was done at around 3.6 time points per patient, with the number of samplings ranging from 2 to 8. As controls within the study, a couple of patients with natural killer LGL leukemia were also sequenced longitudinally. Serial deep sequencing of TCRbeta CDR3 and STAT3 was performed in patients with T-cell large granular lymphocyte leukemia to reconstruct clonal hierarchy and dynamics. From an initial cohort of 207 LGL patients, roughly 20 representative T-LGLL cases were selected for longitudinal TCRbeta and STAT3 sequencing. Results and caveats for the whole study, not just this receptor: Because codominant clonotypes persisted in some patients, a small but highly pathogenic clone may have been missed. TCR clonotype switching after therapy was seen in about 35% of the 18 patients, with all newly emerging clones being STAT3 wild type. Every T-LGLL patient showed at least one immunodominant TCRbeta clonotype, and about half showed multiple immunodominant subclonotypes. Linking therapy response to changes in TCR clonal burden was complicated by variable intervals between samplings and by differing treatment regimens. In several patients, dominant TCR clone burden exceeded STAT3 mutant burden, suggesting STAT3 mutation arose secondarily within a pre-expanded clone. Because no samples were available when a clone first appeared, clonal expansion had to be inferred from samplings taken at other points.

TCRbeta libraries were sequenced on an Illumina MiSeq, and an average of roughly 39,000 productive templates per sample was obtained. The immunoSEQ assay, which uses multiplex PCR amplification, was used to generate TCRbeta CDR3 libraries. Processing in the source paper ran as follows. Repertoire diversity was computed as previously defined, with values near 0 indicating extremely monoclonal samples. TCRdb mirrors the immuneACCESS table, restricted to in-frame sequences. Some clones are absent from its copies; in checked studies, under half trace to an unresolved V gene, and the reason for the others is unknown. Clone size and the V and J calls come from that table; the DNA yielded D and trimming. This sample has about 6,000 clones in its table, and about 35% of those were observed once. The ten largest clones represent over 15% of the sample. Including cysteine and phenylalanine, the CDR3 has 15 amino acids. The sequence is cut down to CDR3 DNA, 45 bases in frame from base 1. The CDR1 and CDR2 encoded by the germline V gene are SGHTA and FQGNSA. V is cut by 1 base and J by 1 base, and the space between the germline ends is 10 bases.

DNA was extracted from blood mononuclear cells, and the same DNA was used for both TCR and STAT3 sequencing. This clone has just one count. Its antigen is currently not known. Within one base of it there is no much larger clone, and no base qualities were kept. The V and J segments used are TRBV7-2 and TRBJ2-5; no confident D gene assignment can be made. Sample: peripheral blood mononuclear cells. This clonotype was sampled from a woman aged 40 to 50 with T-cell large granular lymphocyte leukemia. Some clones in this sample may be carry-over from other donors' samples. The age is the age at diagnosis. The DNA reads TGTGCCAGCAGCTTAGACGGCCAGCCCCAAGAGACCCAGTACTTC. Its translation reads: CASSLDGQPQETQYF.